Below, one T cell receptor (beta chain) is given with its context. Antigen specificity is unknown. This sample is drawn from a study of T cell responses to AZD1222 COVID-19 vaccine. This table comes from immunoSEQ multiplex PCR, and its TCRdb copy is limited to in-frame clones, with some not included. Of about 70,000 clones listed, approximately 90% are singletons. Germline V gene lookup returns CDR1 SQVTM and CDR2 ANQGSEA. This CDR3 region has 12 residues. The V end lost 5 bases, the J end lost 0 bases, and 5 bases lay between the germline ends. Notes on the study in general: White British people made up most donors, females outnumbered males, and clonal diversity was possibly underestimated. Epitopes outside B.1.351 and B.1.1.7 mutated regions reportedly drew nearly half of spike TCRs.

The rearrangement links TRBV29-1 to TRBJ1-3; D gene ambiguous. The clonotype originates from an adult who received the AZD1222 COVID-19 vaccine. The specimen comprised peripheral blood, sampled 28 days after the second AZD1222 dose. For the CDR3, the DNA is TGCAGCGTTCTCAGCTCTGGAAACACCATATATTTT. It encodes CSVLSSGNTIYF.